The 30 T cell receptor beta chains reported below all come from one sample, sequenced in a study of T cell repertoires in cytomegalovirus infection. TCRdb passed the reads through MiXCR, listing each CDR3 protein once. The repertoire has around 230,000 distinct CDR3 sequences, 5% to 8.5% of them found once; the top ten carry about 6.3%. Sequencing was performed on PBMCs. These receptors came from a human donor in good health (CMV status not recorded). Some clones in this sample may be carry-over from other donors' samples.

This clonotype appeared many times. The junction differs from germline at one of its ends, possibly a read error. V usage is TRBV5-1 and J usage is TRBJ1-2; perhaps TRBD1 as D (5 bases). The CDR3 spans 13 residues. In germline, CDR1 is SGHRS, CDR2 YFSETQ. The CDR3 spells CASSSQGDYGYTF. The CDR3 DNA follows: TGTGCCAGCAGTTCCCAGGGAGACTATGGCTACACCTTC.

This clonotype was seen ten or more times. The chain joins TRBV7-2 to TRBJ2-4; no clear D gene. Germline CDR1 SGHTA, CDR2 FQGNSA. The CDR3 totals 15 residues. Trimming removed 5 bases from V and 7 bases from J, with 18 bases in between. The CDR3, as DNA: TGTGCCAGCAGCCCAAAAGGGCCCTCCAGGAACATTCAGTACTTC. Protein: CASSPKGPSRNIQYF.

This sequence joins TRBV20-1 and TRBJ2-7; weak D call: TRBD1 (5 bases). In germline, CDR1 is DFQATT, CDR2 SNEGSKA (reference sequence). This CDR3 is 12 amino acids long. In DNA form, the CDR3 reads TGCACTGCAGGCAGGGATTCCTACGAGCAGTACTTC. Translating it yields CTAGRDSYEQYF.

This sequence joins TRBV29-1 and TRBJ1-4; possibly TRBD1 for D (5 bases). This CDR3 has 12 amino acids. Trimming took 4 bases from V and 8 from J, leaving 11 bases between them. Germline loops: CDR1 SQVTM, CDR2 ANQGSEA. CDR3 sequence: CSVGQIGEKLFF. DNA for the CDR3: TGCAGCGTTGGACAGATTGGAGAAAAACTGTTTTTT.

This clonotype was found many times. V and J are TRBV29-1 and TRBJ2-5; the match to TRBD2 covers 7 bases. CDR1 and CDR2 from the germline V gene are SQVTM and ANQGSEA. The CDR3 extends over 14 amino acids. The V and J ends lost 0 bases and 1 base, in that order; junction bases with no gene match: 2. This CDR3 is CSVEDTGGQETQYF. CDR3 nucleotide sequence: TGCAGCGTTGAAGATACGGGGGGCCAAGAGACCCAGTACTTC. The full variable domain, completed using reference TRBV29-1 and TRBJ2-5, is SAVISQKPSRDICQRGTSLTIQCQVDSQVTMMFWYRQQPGQSLTLIATANQGSEATYESGFVIDKFPISRPNLTFSTLTVSNMSPEDSSIYLCSVEDTGGQETQYFGPGTRLLVL.

This chain links TRBV30 with TRBJ2-7; D not certain. CDR3 length equals 11 residues. Between the trimmed V and J ends, which lost 8 bases and 1 base, there was a span of 9 bases. CDR1 and CDR2 from the germline V gene are GTSNPN and SVGIG (reference sequence). The CDR3 nucleotides are TGTGCCACGTCAAAATCCTACGAGCAGTACTTC. This translates into CATSKSYEQYF.

This clonotype was seen at least ten times. The chain combines TRBV4-3 with TRBJ1-4; tentatively, D is TRBD1 (5 bases). Trimming cost V 2 bases and J 7 bases, with 14 bases left between them. The CDR3 totals 15 residues. Germline-derived CDR1 and CDR2 are LGHNA and YSLEER. Here the CDR3 reads CASSQNRRPGEKLFF. The DNA of the CDR3 is TGCGCCAGCAGCCAAAACAGGCGCCCCGGTGAAAAACTGTTTTTT.

Ten or more counts support this clonotype. The chain employs TRBV27 and TRBJ1-5; D unclear. Trimming shortened V by 2 bases and J by 9 bases, and 14 bases separated the two germline ends. CDR1 is MNHEY, CDR2 SMNVEV, per germline (reference sequence). This CDR3 contains 14 residues. The CDR3 loop is CASSLKGPELPQHF. CDR3 nucleotides: TGTGCCAGCAGTTTAAAAGGGCCCGAGTTGCCCCAGCATTTT.

The chain uses TRBV4-1 and TRBJ1-4, with D possibly TRBD1 on 6 matching bases. The ends were cut back, 0 bases at V and 8 bases at J, with 10 bases in the middle. From germline, CDR1 is MGHRA and CDR2 YSYEKL. CDR3 size: 14 residues. The DNA for the CDR3 is TGCGCCAGCAGCCAAGATGGGGACACCGAAAAACTGTTTTTT. Encoded protein: CASSQDGDTEKLFF.

This clonotype has a handful of counts. This rearrangement joins TRBV29-1 to TRBJ1-2; a possible D gene is TRBD1 (5 bases). The CDR3 is made up of 15 amino acids. Germline CDR1 SQVTM, CDR2 ANQGSEA. The V gene lost 0 bases and the J gene lost 5 bases, with 16 bases spanning the gap. The CDR3 region is CSVEDRQGRVYGYTF. CDR3 DNA: TGCAGCGTTGAAGATCGGCAGGGCCGGGTGTATGGCTACACCTTC.

This clonotype was seen ten or more times. The J gene is TRBJ2-2, the V gene TRBV6-2 or TRBV6-3; weak D call: TRBD2 (5 bases). This CDR3 is built from 16 residues. Germline-derived CDR1 and CDR2 are MNHEY and SVGEGT. V lost 4 bases and J lost 5, with 17 bases in between. The CDR3 DNA is TGTGCCAGCAGTTCCCCTGGACTCGGAGAGACCGGGGAGCTGTTTTTT. Encoded protein: CASSSPGLGETGELFF.

This clonotype was detected many times. The chain uses TRBV7-2 and TRBJ2-1, with 8 bases that match TRBD2. Germline CDR1 and CDR2: SGHTA and FQGNSA. The CDR3 is 16 amino acids. After removal of 5 bases from V and 3 bases from J, the junction contained 9 bases not matched to a gene. As DNA, the CDR3 is TGTGCCAGCAGCAATCGACTAGCGCGAATCTACAATGAGCAGTTCTTC. Translated: CASSNRLARIYNEQFF.

Note on this clonotype: A read error may explain this, as a much larger clone is one base away. The CDR3 does not end in the conserved phenylalanine or tryptophan, so this is likely a read error. The CDR3 nucleotides are TGTGCCAGCAGTCCCCACAAGGAATTCTACGAGCAGTACATC. This codes for CASSPHKEFYEQYI. This chain connects TRBV25-1 to TRBJ2-7; D not certain. The V gene's germline CDR1 is MGHDK and CDR2 SYGVNS. CDR3 length: 14 residues. Trimming pared 5 bases from V and 3 bases from J, leaving 14 bases between.

The sample holds many counts of this clonotype. V gene TRBV6-6 combines with J gene TRBJ1-2, with a possible D match to TRBD1 (5 bases). The CDR3 sequence is 15 residues long. Trimming shortened V by 2 bases and J by 4 bases, and 14 bases separated the two germline ends. CDR1 MNHNY and CDR2 SVGAGI come from the germline V gene (reference sequence). This CDR3 reads CASSYPREAGYGYTF. CDR3 DNA: TGTGCCAGCAGTTACCCCAGGGAGGCCGGCTATGGCTACACCTTC.

This clonotype appeared many times. The junction and the germline gene differ at one end; a read error may be behind it. The chain has TRBV7-8 and TRBJ2-2, with unresolved D. The CDR3 contains 11 residues. The V gene's germline CDR1 is SGHVS and CDR2 FQNEAQ. The CDR3 loop reads CASSVAGELFF. CDR3 coding DNA: TGTGCCAGCAGCGTAGCCGGGGAGCTGTTTTTT.

This clonotype was seen many times. J is TRBJ1-2 and V is TRBV2; D gene ambiguous. The CDR3 is 12 residues long. Germline CDR1 is SNHLY and CDR2 is FYNNEI. Between the trimmed V and J ends, which lost 8 bases and 3 bases, there was a span of 10 bases. The CDR3 DNA reads TGTGCCAGCTCTGGTGACTACTATGGCTACACCTTC. It is translated as CASSGDYYGYTF. Full variable domain (outside the CDR3, taken from reference TRBV2 and TRBJ1-2): EPEVTQTPSHQVTQMGQEVILRCVPISNHLYFYWYRQILGQKVEFLVSFYNNEISEKSEIFDDQFSVERPDGSNFTLKIRSTKLEDSAMYFCASSGDYYGYTFGSGTRLTVV.

The J gene is TRBJ2-1, the V gene TRBV9; 8 bases line up with TRBD2. The CDR3 length is 19 residues. Germline V CDR1 and CDR2: SGDLS, YYNGEE. V lost 3 bases to trimming and J lost 5 bases; unmatched junction nucleotides: 19. This CDR3 is CASSARLRRGASPDNEQFF. CDR3 in DNA: TGTGCCAGCAGCGCAAGGCTGAGGCGGGGGGCCAGTCCTGACAATGAGCAGTTCTTC. Using reference TRBV9 and TRBJ2-1 for the parts outside the CDR3, the full variable domain is DSGVTQTPKHLITATGQRVTLRCSPRSGDLSVYWYQQSLDQGLQFLIQYYNGEERAKGNILERFSAQQFPDLHSELNLSSLELGDSALYFCASSARLRRGASPDNEQFFGPGTRLTVL.

This clonotype was counted many times. This chain joins TRBV28 and TRBJ2-7; a weak D match, TRBD2 (5 bases). V was shortened by 7 bases and J by 4 bases, with 14 bases between the two germline ends. The CDR3 sequence is 13 residues long. CDR1 and CDR2 (germline): MDHEN, SYDVKM. CDR3 DNA sequence: TGTGCCAGCAAGAGGGCAGGAGGTTACGAGCAGTACTTC. This encodes CASKRAGGYEQYF. The whole variable domain, remainder taken from reference TRBV28 and TRBJ2-7, is DVKVTQSSRYLVKRTGEKVFLECVQDMDHENMFWYRQDPGLGLRLIYFSYDVKMKEKGDIPEGYSVSREKKERFSLILESASTNQTSMYLCASKRAGGYEQYFGPGTRLTVT.

This clonotype was counted many times. The chain carries TRBV6-5 and TRBJ1-6; weak D call: TRBD1 (5 bases). Trimming took 0 bases from V and 2 from J, leaving 14 bases between them. This CDR3 has 18 residues. The germline V gene encodes CDR1 MNHEY and CDR2 SVGAGI. In DNA form, the CDR3 reads TGTGCCAGCAGTTACTCGAGGCAGGGATCCGCCTATAATTCACCCCTCCACTTT. Its protein is CASSYSRQGSAYNSPLHF.

This clonotype was observed at least ten times. The V gene is TRBV28, the J gene TRBJ1-5; tentative D call: TRBD1 (5 bases). Trimming left V 7 bases short and J 0 bases short, with 19 bases between. This CDR3 has 17 amino acids. CDR1 MDHEN and CDR2 SYDVKM come from the germline V gene. The CDR3 DNA reads as TGTGCCAGCATCCAGAGTCGGGGGACCTATAGCAATCAGCCCCAGCATTTT. Its protein is CASIQSRGTYSNQPQHF.

This clonotype was recorded at least ten times. The genes are TRBV7-2 and TRBJ1-2; unclear D gene. V shed 0 bases and J shed 7 bases, with 15 bases lying between them. The CDR3 sequence is 15 residues long. The germline V gene has CDR1 SGHTA and CDR2 FQGNSA. The CDR3 here is CASSLAIGRPFGYTF. The CDR3 DNA reads as TGTGCCAGCAGCTTAGCGATCGGCAGACCTTTTGGCTACACCTTC.

This clonotype has ten or more counts. This rearrangement joins TRBV28 to TRBJ2-5; D may match TRBD1 or TRBD2 (5 bases each). The CDR3 runs 14 residues. CDR1 is MDHEN, CDR2 SYDVKM, per germline. The V and J ends lost 3 bases and 5 bases respectively, with 13 bases between them. This CDR3 reads CASSFAGTGETQYF. CDR3 sequence (DNA): TGTGCCAGCAGTTTCGCAGGGACGGGGGAGACCCAGTACTTC.

V gene TRBV18 combines with J gene TRBJ2-2; no definite D call. The CDR3 contains 13 residues. V was trimmed by 3 bases and J by 9 bases, leaving 11 bases between them. Germline loops: CDR1 KGHSH, CDR2 LQKENI. CDR3 residues: CASSPSLDRELFF. The CDR3 DNA follows: TGTGCCAGCTCACCTAGCTTAGACCGGGAGCTGTTTTTT.

This clonotype was recorded at least ten times. J is TRBJ2-2 and V is TRBV7-2; D remains ambiguous. Germline V gene data show CDR1 as SGHTA and CDR2 as FQGNSA. This CDR3 spans 12 amino acids. V was clipped by 3 bases and J by 7 bases, with 6 bases between them. The CDR3 region has the DNA TGTGCCAGCAGCTTGAGACTCGGGGAGCTGTTTTTT. It codes for CASSLRLGELFF.

The chain links TRBV10-3 to TRBJ1-5; D unresolved. CDR3 length equals 13 residues. The V gene lost 8 bases and the J gene lost 0 bases, with 8 bases spanning the gap. The germline CDR1 and CDR2 sequences are ENHRY and SYGVKD. This chain's CDR3 is CAIGSYSNQPQHF. CDR3 nucleotide sequence: TGTGCCATCGGGAGTTATAGCAATCAGCCCCAGCATTTT.

This clonotype was recorded at least ten times. The rearrangement links TRBV29-1 to TRBJ1-1; D is uncertain. This CDR3 is 12 amino acids long. V shed 7 bases and J shed 1 base, with 10 bases lying between them. Germline V lookup: CDR1 SQVTM, CDR2 ANQGSEA. The CDR3 protein is CSAGRSNTEAFF. CDR3 DNA: TGCAGCGCAGGACGGTCGAACACTGAAGCTTTCTTT.

Points on this clonotype: A clone one base away is much larger, so this may be a read error. V gene TRBV20-1 combines with J gene TRBJ2-1, with 8 bases fitting TRBD1. With V trimmed by 5 bases and J by 8 bases, 11 bases remained unmatched. The CDR3 has 14 amino acids. CDR1 DFQATT and CDR2 SNEGSKA come from the germline V gene (reference sequence). The CDR3 sequence is CSAPRDRRGYEQFF. CDR3 DNA sequence: TGCAGTGCTCCCCGGGACAGGAGAGGTTATGAGCAGTTCTTC.

This clonotype has at least ten counts. The genes are TRBV11-2 and TRBJ1-4; D perhaps matches TRBD1 (5 bases). The V end was cut by 5 bases, the J end by 1 base, with 8 bases between. Germline V gene data show CDR1 as SGHAT and CDR2 as FQNNGV. This CDR3 has 14 amino acids. CDR3 coding DNA: TGTGCCAGCAGCCGCGACAGAACTAATGAAAAACTGTTTTTT. Translated: CASSRDRTNEKLFF. The full variable domain, with the rest looked up from reference TRBV11-2 and TRBJ1-4, is EAGVAQSPRYKIIEKRQSVAFWCNPISGHATLYWYQQILGQGPKLLIQFQNNGVVDDSQLPKDRFSAERLKGVDSTLKIQPAKLEDSAVYLCASSRDRTNEKLFFGSGTQLSVL.

The chain joins TRBV12-5 to TRBJ2-6, with unresolved D. This CDR3 is built from 16 residues. CDR1 is LGHNT, CDR2 FRNRAP, per germline. The V and J ends lost 3 bases and 0 bases respectively, with 9 bases between them. The CDR3 bases are TGTGCTAGTGGTTTTACGGGCGGCTCTGGGGCCAACGTCCTGACTTTC. Translated: CASGFTGGSGANVLTF.

In its sample, this clonotype was seen many times. The genes are TRBV7-2 and TRBJ2-7, with 7 bases identical to TRBD2. The germline V gene has CDR1 SGHTA and CDR2 FQGNSA. The CDR3 runs to 15 residues. V lost 0 bases and J lost 5; bases outside the gene matches: 7. The CDR3 loop reads CASSLAGLPTNEQYF. The CDR3 coding sequence is TGTGCCAGCAGCTTAGCGGGACTACCCACCAACGAGCAGTACTTC. The full variable domain, completed using reference TRBV7-2 and TRBJ2-7, is GAGVSQSPSNKVTEKGKDVELRCDPISGHTALYWYRQSLGQGLEFLIYFQGNSAPDKSGLPSDRFSAERTGGSVSTLTIQRTQQEDSAVYLCASSLAGLPTNEQYFGPGTRLTVT.